Shown below are 4 T cell receptor beta chains from a single sample sequenced in a study of T cells in tuberculosis. Cells were sorted from thawed PBMC rested overnight and stained with GMM-loaded CD1B tetramer, viability dye and anti-CD3. C32 glucose monomycolate from Rhodococcus equi was loaded onto the CD1B tetramers. Using immunoSEQ multiplex PCR, the repertoire was profiled, and TCRdb retains in-frame clones only, with some absent. The sample shows 88,000 or so clones, roughly 93% of them seen only once. Sequenced sample: CD1b-GMM tetramer-negative cells sorted from PBMCs. Every receptor here comes from an adult woman with latent tuberculosis.

The V gene is TRBV19, the J gene TRBJ1-1; perhaps TRBD1 as D (5 bases). Germline V CDR1 and CDR2: LNHDA, SQIVND (reference sequence). Deletions cut 0 bases from V and 10 bases from J, with 15 bases between. The CDR3 has 14 amino acids. In nucleotides, the CDR3 is TGTGCCAGTAGTATAGATCCCGCGACAGCTAGAGCTTTCTTT. Its protein is CASSIDPATARAFF.

This chain uses TRBV7-9 with TRBJ1-1, with 8 positions matching TRBD1. The V segment lost 4 bases and the J segment 0 bases; nucleotides outside the gene matches: 10. CDR1 and CDR2 (germline): SEHNR, FQNEAQ (reference sequence). The CDR3 is 17 amino acids. CDR3 bases: TGTGCCAGCAGCTCCGGGACAGGCGAGATGATGAACACTGAAGCTTTCTTT. Residues: CASSSGTGEMMNTEAFF.

As concerns this clone: In the same sample, other DNA sequences code for this CDR3. The chain uses TRBV11-2 and TRBJ2-3; no reliable D call. The CDR3 spans 15 residues. V dropped 5 bases and J dropped 0 bases, with 12 bases sitting between them. Germline V gene lookup returns CDR1 SGHAT and CDR2 FQNNGV. CDR3 in DNA: TGTGCCAGCAGCCCCTACAGCCTTAGCACAGATACGCAGTATTTT. Residues: CASSPYSLSTDTQYF. Variable domain in full (rest from reference TRBV11-2 and TRBJ2-3): EAGVAQSPRYKIIEKRQSVAFWCNPISGHATLYWYQQILGQGPKLLIQFQNNGVVDDSQLPKDRFSAERLKGVDSTLKIQPAKLEDSAVYLCASSPYSLSTDTQYFGPGTRLTVL.

The rearrangement joins TRBV2 to TRBJ1-2, with 8 bases that match TRBD1. V dropped 5 bases and J dropped 7; count of bases not matched to a gene: 9. Germline V gene sequence: CDR1 SNHLY, CDR2 FYNNEI. The length of the CDR3 is 14 residues. As DNA, the CDR3 is TGTGCCAGCAGTACGGACAGGGAGTCGACTGGCTACACCTTC. Translated: CASSTDRESTGYTF.